This T cell receptor (beta chain) was sequenced during a study of T-cell reconstitution after alpha-beta-depleted transplantation in children. Study results and limitations: After one year, T-cell counts and TCRbeta diversity mostly came from new T cells. Recipient T cells and thymic progenitors that survived gave rise to the high TCRbeta diversity observed at day 60 in some patients. Where alpha-beta T cells came from about two months after transplant was reportedly several hundred expanded graft clones.

Worth noting for this clonotype: What it recognizes is unknown.

This CDR3 spans 18 amino acids. Germline V gene lookup returns CDR1 SGHAT and CDR2 FQDESV (reference sequence). Trimming cost V 3 bases and J 5 bases; bases outside gene matches: 12. TCRbeta library construction was performed incorporating unique molecular identifiers. MiXCR was run by TCRdb on the PCR reads, yielding one entry per CDR3 protein. In the table there are 200,000 to 300,000 distinct CDR3 sequences, 20% to 30% of which are singletons. The chain is built from TRBV11-1 and TRBJ2-5; 13 bases map to TRBD2. The sequenced sample was PBMCs, mostly from graft donor cells, obtained 360 days after TCRalphabeta/CD19-depleted stem cell transplant. The TCR originated in a female patient aged 2-10 years who had a stem cell transplant for congenital amegakaryocytic thrombocytopenia, so the T cells may come from the graft donor. The CDR3 nucleotides are TGTGCCAGCAGCTTCCCTCCTCCGGGACTAGCGGGATGGGAGACCCAGTACTTC. This sequence encodes CASSFPPPGLAGWETQYF.